Each of the 22 T cell receptor beta chains below was sequenced from the same sample in a study of cytomegalovirus exposure and HLA in healthy donors. 13 Jbeta primers and 60 Vbeta primers were used for the PCR. Profiled with immunoSEQ multiplex PCR; TCRdb holds only in-frame clones, not every one. The sample contains about 150,000 clones, roughly 70% of which appear only once. The sample was PBMCs. The receptor set was obtained from a man aged 30 to 39 in good health and CMV-seronegative.

V is TRBV18 and J is TRBJ1-2; D may be TRBD1 (5 bases). V dropped 0 bases and J dropped 3 bases, with 11 bases sitting between them. The CDR3 spans 15 residues. Germline V gene sequence: CDR1 KGHSH, CDR2 LQKENI. The DNA of the CDR3 is TGTGCCAGCTCACCACCCTTGACAGAAGACTATGGCTACACCTTC. It is translated as CASSPPLTEDYGYTF.

This chain links TRBV7-3 with TRBJ2-1; perhaps TRBD2 as D (7 bases). Per the germline V gene, CDR1 is SGHTA and CDR2 is FQGTGA. The CDR3 spans 15 residues. V dropped 5 bases and J dropped 0 bases, with 11 bases sitting between them. This CDR3 is CASSQGGGSYNEQFF. In nucleotides, the CDR3 is TGTGCCAGCAGCCAAGGGGGGGGCTCCTACAATGAGCAGTTCTTC.

The chain couples TRBV10-1 to TRBJ1-1; TRBD1 might be the D (5 bases). The CDR3 consists of 13 residues. Germline-derived CDR1 and CDR2 are WNHNN and SYGVQD (reference sequence). V lost 5 bases to trimming and J lost 3 bases, with 10 bases between them. CDR3 in amino acids: CASSKQVDTEAFF. The CDR3 bases are TGCGCCAGCAGTAAACAGGTGGACACTGAAGCTTTCTTT.

The chain combines TRBV4-1 with TRBJ1-2, with 11 positions matching TRBD1. The CDR3 extends over 20 amino acids. Germline V CDR1 and CDR2: MGHRA, YSYEKL. J was trimmed by 0 bases and V by 4 bases; bases with no gene match: 16. In DNA form, the CDR3 reads TGCGCCAGCAGCCTGAAGATCCGAGGACAGGGGGCAGGGGCTAACTATGGCTACACCTTC. As protein: CASSLKIRGQGAGANYGYTF.

The chain has TRBV10-2 and TRBJ2-2; 12 bases line up with TRBD2. Germline CDR1 and CDR2: WSHSY and SAAADI. This CDR3 has 15 residues. V trimming: 4 bases; J trimming: 5 bases; junction bases outside the gene matches: 2. In nucleotides, the CDR3 is TGCGCCAGCAGTGGGGGGACTAGCGGGACCGGGGAGCTGTTTTTT. As protein: CASSGGTSGTGELFF.

V and J are TRBV7-2 and TRBJ1-3; D ambiguous. V lost 2 bases to trimming and J lost 4 bases, with 3 bases between them. The CDR3 length is 12 residues. CDR1 SGHTA and CDR2 FQGNSA come from the germline V gene. For the CDR3, the DNA is TGTGCCAGCAGCTTACCGGGAAACACCATATATTTT. Amino acids: CASSLPGNTIYF.

This chain joins TRBV4-1 and TRBJ1-1; D is possibly TRBD1 (6 bases). Per germline, CDR1 MGHRA and CDR2 YSYEKL. Trimming took off 5 bases at V and 0 bases at J, with 13 bases between the two ends. This CDR3 spans 15 amino acids. DNA of the CDR3: TGCGCCAGCAGCGTAACGACAGGATTGAACACTGAAGCTTTCTTT. It encodes CASSVTTGLNTEAFF.

This clone showed up just a few times. The chain recombines TRBV5-6 with TRBJ2-3, with 9 positions matching TRBD2. The CDR3 is 15 residues long. CDR1 SGHDT and CDR2 YYEEEE come from the germline V gene. V lost 6 bases to trimming and J lost 0 bases; unmatched junction nucleotides: 5. The CDR3 DNA sequence: TGTGCCAGCAAGGCGGGGGGGCCTAGCACAGATACGCAGTATTTT. Residues: CASKAGGPSTDTQYF.

In its sample, this clone was seen once. The chain uses TRBV28 and TRBJ1-2; no clear D. Trimming shortened V by 3 bases and J by 3 bases, and 8 bases separated the two germline ends. This CDR3 has 13 amino acids. Per the germline V gene, CDR1 is MDHEN and CDR2 is SYDVKM. The CDR3 sequence: CASSLVGDYGYTF. In DNA, the CDR3 is TGTGCCAGCAGTTTGGTCGGGGACTATGGCTACACCTTC.

This clone was observed a single time. V and J are TRBV29-1 and TRBJ1-1, with D uncertain. Trimming removed 6 bases at V and 6 bases at J, with 11 bases between. Germline CDR1 and CDR2: SQVTM and ANQGSEA. This CDR3 is 11 amino acids long. The CDR3 here is CSVKGGSEAFF. In DNA form, the CDR3 reads TGCAGCGTCAAAGGAGGTTCTGAAGCTTTCTTT.

This clone was detected only a few times. The chain recombines TRBV7-3 with TRBJ2-5; D is possibly TRBD2 (7 bases). CDR3 length: 13 amino acids. Trimming pared 0 bases from V and 8 bases from J, leaving 10 bases between. CDR1 is SGHTA, CDR2 FQGTGA, per germline. The CDR3 DNA is TGTGCCAGCAGCTTAACGACGGGGGGCACCCAGTACTTC. Amino acid sequence: CASSLTTGGTQYF.

This clone was detected only a few times. The junction does not match germline at one end; this may be a read error. The chain carries TRBV18 and TRBJ2-6; D might be TRBD1 (5 bases). The V gene's germline CDR1 is KGHSH and CDR2 LQKENI. The CDR3 length is 14 residues. The CDR3 protein is CASSPLSGANGLTF. The CDR3 DNA follows: TGTGCCAGCTCACCCCTTTCTGGGGCCAACGGCCTGACTTTC.

The chain employs TRBV5-3 and TRBJ2-7; weak D call: TRBD2 (6 bases). TRBV5-3 is noted as an ORF with a role that remains uncertain. CDR3 size: 15 residues. Trimming pared 4 bases from V and 1 base from J, leaving 15 bases between. CDR3 in amino acids: CARSAGGWESYEQYF. Here the CDR3 DNA reads TGTGCCAGAAGCGCTGGGGGGTGGGAGTCCTACGAGCAGTACTTC.

The V and J genes are TRBV5-1 and TRBJ2-7, with 9 bases aligning to TRBD1. Trimming cost V 4 bases and J 4 bases; bases outside gene matches: 6. Looked up from germline, CDR1 is SGHRS and CDR2 is YFSETQ. The CDR3 contains 14 residues. This CDR3 is CASSLNRGPYEQYF. CDR3 bases: TGCGCCAGCAGCCTCAACAGGGGGCCGTACGAGCAGTACTTC.

The chain couples TRBV5-6 to TRBJ2-2; D perhaps matches TRBD1 (5 bases). Deletions cut 4 bases from V and 1 base from J, with 11 bases between. The CDR3 sequence is 15 residues long. CDR1 and CDR2 (germline): SGHDT, YYEEEE. CDR3 in amino acids: CASSAGHLNTGELFF. The CDR3 DNA follows: TGTGCCAGCAGCGCTGGACACCTGAACACCGGGGAGCTGTTTTTT.

The V call is TRBV5-1, the J call TRBJ1-1; TRBD1 aligns across 8 bases. Per germline, CDR1 SGHRS and CDR2 YFSETQ. The trim removed 4 bases at V and 3 bases at J, leaving 5 bases unmatched. The CDR3 spans 14 residues. The CDR3 loop reads CASSEQGADTEAFF. The CDR3 bases are TGCGCCAGCAGCGAGCAGGGGGCGGACACTGAAGCTTTCTTT.

DNA for the CDR3: TGTGCCAGCTCCCCGAGAGGAGCGGACAGGGTTTATCAGCCCCAGCATTTT. Protein: CASSPRGADRVYQPQHF. The V and J genes are TRBV18 and TRBJ1-5; 8 nucleotides agree with TRBD1. V was clipped by 6 bases and J by 5 bases; unmatched bases: 15. The CDR3 covers 17 residues. CDR1 and CDR2 (germline): KGHSH, LQKENI. Supplemented by reference TRBV18 and TRBJ1-5, the full variable domain reads NAGVMQNPRHLVRRRGQEARLRCSPMKGHSHVYWYRQLPEEGLKFMVYLQKENIIDESGMPKERFSAEFPKEGPSILRIQQVVRGDSAAYFCASSPRGADRVYQPQHFGDGTRLSIL.

V is TRBV7-2 and J is TRBJ2-2; 9 nucleotides match TRBD2. The CDR3 spans 14 residues. The V gene's germline CDR1 is SGHTA and CDR2 FQGNSA. V trimming: 4 bases; J trimming: 8 bases; junction bases outside the gene matches: 5. CDR3 in DNA: TGTGCCAGCAGCTCGATTCTAGCGGGAGGGGAGCTGTTTTTT. Protein product: CASSSILAGGELFF.

This clone has a handful of counts. The chain uses TRBV29-1 and TRBJ2-7; 7 positions match TRBD1. This CDR3 is 13 amino acids long. After removal of 5 bases from V and 1 base from J, the junction contained 5 bases not matched to a gene. Germline V CDR1 and CDR2: SQVTM, ANQGSEA. CDR3 bases: TGCAGCGTTATAGGGACAGAGTCCTACGAGCAGTACTTC. Amino acids: CSVIGTESYEQYF.

This chain links TRBV2 with TRBJ2-1; TRBD2 aligns across 10 bases. This CDR3 region has 16 residues. Trimming at V came to 0 bases and at J to 7 bases, leaving 6 bases not matched to a gene. CDR1 SNHLY and CDR2 FYNNEI come from the germline V gene. The chain's CDR3 is CASSEAERGGQNEQFF. DNA of the CDR3: TGTGCCAGCAGTGAAGCAGAGCGGGGGGGCCAAAATGAGCAGTTCTTC.

This chain links TRBV20-1 with TRBJ2-7; possible D gene TRBD2, 5 bases. The CDR3 length is 11 residues. The germline V gene encodes CDR1 DFQATT and CDR2 SNEGSKA (reference sequence). V was pared by 5 bases and J by 7 bases, with 12 bases between. CDR3 bases: TGCAGTGCTCCCCGACTAAGGGAGCAGTACTTC. Amino acid sequence: CSAPRLREQYF.

V usage is TRBV7-3 and J usage is TRBJ2-3, with TRBD1 as a possible D gene (6 bases). The germline V gene encodes CDR1 SGHTA and CDR2 FQGTGA. The CDR3 is 13 amino acids. V was pared by 2 bases and J by 4 bases, with 7 bases between. The chain's CDR3 is CASSLQGSDTQYF. Written as DNA, the CDR3 is TGTGCCAGCAGCTTACAGGGGTCAGATACGCAGTATTTT.